Listed below are T cell receptor beta chains from one sample, sequenced in a study of Tregs in tolerant kidney transplant recipients. The protocol was immunoSEQ multiplex PCR, while the TCRdb copy is restricted to in-frame clones and leaves out a portion. The sample carries about 240,000 clones, 80% to 85% recorded once. Sequences were obtained from CD4+ T cells from blood. These receptors came from a human donor in good health. Each CDR3 is given with its conserved first and last residue. A D gene is named only where the DNA matches it firmly. Only part of the rows carry a size: once, few, many, or a class if the clone is expanded.

v_call,clone_size,d_call,j_call,cdr3_nt,cdr3_aa
TRBV21-1,NA,NA,TRBJ1-1,TGTGCCAGCAGCAAAGCGGGCGTGAACACTGAAGCTTTCTTT,CASSKAGVNTEAFF
TRBV19,NA,TRBD1,TRBJ1-1,TGTGCCAGTAGTCACGGACAGGAGAACACTGAAGCTTTCTTT,CASSHGQENTEAFF
TRBV6-5,NA,NA,TRBJ1-2,TGTGCCAGCAGTTCACCGGGCTTAGGGGGCTACACCTTC,CASSSPGLGGYTF
TRBV11-2,few,TRBD2,TRBJ2-7,TGTGCCAGCAGCTCTGGACTAGCGGGAGTCGAGCAGTACTTC,CASSSGLAGVEQYF
TRBV19,NA,TRBD1,TRBJ2-6,TGTGCCAGTAGTATCCTCCCGACAGGGACTGGGGCCAACGTCCTGACTTTC,CASSILPTGTGANVLTF
TRBV7-4,NA,TRBD2,TRBJ2-7,TGTGCCAGCAGCTTAGACCCCGGACTAGCGGGAGTCTACGAGCAGTACTTC,CASSLDPGLAGVYEQYF
TRBV6-1,NA,NA,TRBJ1-1,TGTGCCAGCACCCTGGCCTTTACAGGGAACACTGAAGCTTTCTTT,CASTLAFTGNTEAFF
TRBV27,NA,TRBD1,TRBJ1-4,TGTGCCAGCAGTTTACGCCCGTTCGGACAGGGCGAAAAACTGTTTTTT,CASSLRPFGQGEKLFF
TRBV5-1,NA,TRBD2,TRBJ2-3,TGCGCCAGCACCAGACTAGCGGGGTTCACAGATACGCAGTATTTT,CASTRLAGFTDTQYF
TRBV6-1,NA,NA,TRBJ2-7,TGTGCCAGCAGTGAAGCGGGGGCGGCCCGATTTAACGAGCAGTACTTC,CASSEAGAARFNEQYF
TRBV5-1,NA,NA,TRBJ1-2,TGCGCCAGCAGGGAAACAGGGCCCCTTGGCTACACCTTC,CASRETGPLGYTF
TRBV10-1,NA,NA,TRBJ1-2,TGCGCCAGCAGTGAGGATCGGGGGGGAAACTATGGCTACACCTTC,CASSEDRGGNYGYTF
TRBV4-1,NA,TRBD1,TRBJ1-4,TGCGCCAGCAGCCAAAGGCCAATTGACAGGGCAGGGTTTAATGAAAAACTGTTTTTT,CASSQRPIDRAGFNEKLFF
TRBV9,NA,TRBD1,TRBJ1-1,TGTGCCAGCAGCGCTACAGGGGGAAGCACTGAAGCTTTCTTT,CASSATGGSTEAFF
TRBV9,NA,TRBD2,TRBJ2-2,TGTGCCAGCAGCCCCCGAAATAGCGGGAGTACCGGGGAGCTGTTTTTT,CASSPRNSGSTGELFF
TRBV5-1,NA,TRBD2,TRBJ2-3,TGCGCCAGCAGCTTGGCGCTAGCGGGAGCATCAGATACGCAGTATTTT,CASSLALAGASDTQYF
TRBV2,NA,NA,TRBJ1-3,TGTGCCAGCATATGGGCGGCAGGGAGCTCTGGAAACACCATATATTTT,CASIWAAGSSGNTIYF
TRBV6-5,NA,NA,TRBJ1-1,TGTGCCAGCAGTTACGGAGGGGGGCGGGTGAACACTGAAGCTTTCTTT,CASSYGGGRVNTEAFF
TRBV6-5,NA,NA,TRBJ2-7,TGTGCCAGCAGTCGGGAAGATTCAGGGTGGTACGAGCAGTACTTC,CASSREDSGWYEQYF
TRBV11-3,once,NA,TRBJ1-1,TGTGCCAGCAGCTTAGACTCTACAGATGAAGCTTTCTTT,CASSLDSTDEAFF
TRBV2,NA,TRBD1,TRBJ1-2,TGTGCCAGCACCCAACTTGCAGGGGGCGCGTCCGGCTACACCTTC,CASTQLAGGASGYTF
TRBV19,once,TRBD1,TRBJ2-2,TGTGCCAGTACCCATAGCCGGACAGGAAGCAGGGGGGAGCTGTTTTTT,CASTHSRTGSRGELFF
TRBV5-8,NA,NA,TRBJ2-1,TGTGCCAGCACCCGACGTCGACAAAGTGAGCAGTTCTTC,CASTRRRQSEQFF
TRBV6-1,NA,TRBD1,TRBJ2-2,TGTGCCAGTTCCCGGGACAGGGGGAACACCGGGGAGCTGTTTTTT,CASSRDRGNTGELFF
TRBV5-4,NA,NA,TRBJ2-3,TGTGCCAGCAGACCCGGGGGGCTCTCGGATACGCAGTATTTT,CASRPGGLSDTQYF
TRBV29-1,NA,TRBD2,TRBJ2-7,TGCAGCGTTGGGACTAGGGACGAGCAGTACTTC,CSVGTRDEQYF
TRBV20-1,once,NA,TRBJ2-7,TGCAGTGCAAGAGCCTACGAGCAGTACTTC,CSARAYEQYF
TRBV19,NA,NA,TRBJ2-7,TGTGCCAGTAGCTCCACCGTACTCAACTACGAGCAGTACTTC,CASSSTVLNYEQYF
TRBV6-4,NA,NA,TRBJ1-2,TGTGCCAGCAGTGCTGACCCAGGGACTCACTATGGCTACACCTTC,CASSADPGTHYGYTF